A selection of T cell receptor beta chains follows, all from one sample in a study of cytomegalovirus exposure and HLA in healthy donors. The protocol was immunoSEQ multiplex PCR, while the TCRdb copy is restricted to in-frame clones and leaves out a portion. Found here are under 200,000 clones, more than 80% of them singletons; the top ten hold 3% to 3.5%. Sequenced material: PBMCs. These receptors originate from a woman aged 18-29 years in good health and CMV-seropositive. Each CDR3 is given with its conserved first and last residue. Each record gives: V gene, clone size, J gene, D gene, CDR3 DNA, CDR3 protein. A D gene is named only where the DNA matches it firmly. Only some rows state a clone size, as once, few, many or a class for expanded clones.

v_gene: TRBV28
abundance: NA
j_gene: TRBJ2-3
d_gene: NA
CDR3nt: TGTGCCAGCAGTTTAGGTGCGGATAGCACAGATACGCAGTATTTT
CDR3aa: CASSLGADSTDTQYF

v_gene: TRBV14
abundance: NA
j_gene: TRBJ2-7
d_gene: TRBD1
CDR3nt: TGTGCCAGCAGCAGCGGACAGGGGCTTCCCTACGAGCAGTACTTC
CDR3aa: CASSSGQGLPYEQYF

v_gene: TRBV5-6
abundance: NA
j_gene: TRBJ2-7
d_gene: TRBD1
CDR3nt: TGTGCCAGCAGCTTCCCTACTGGACAGGGGTTTAACTCCTACGAGCAGTACTTC
CDR3aa: CASSFPTGQGFNSYEQYF

v_gene: TRBV4-1
abundance: NA
j_gene: TRBJ2-3
d_gene: NA
CDR3nt: TGCGCCAGCAGGGGAAGCGGGTTGTTCACAGATACGCAGTATTTT
CDR3aa: CASRGSGLFTDTQYF

v_gene: TRBV4-3
abundance: NA
j_gene: TRBJ1-2
d_gene: NA
CDR3nt: TGCGCCAGCAGTCGGACTAGGGAGAACTATGGCTACACCTTC
CDR3aa: CASSRTRENYGYTF

v_gene: TRBV6-6
abundance: NA
j_gene: TRBJ1-1
d_gene: NA
CDR3nt: TGTGCCAGCAGCTCGGGGTACACCACTGAAGCTTTCTTT
CDR3aa: CASSSGYTTEAFF

v_gene: TRBV4-3
abundance: NA
j_gene: TRBJ2-6
d_gene: NA
CDR3nt: TGCGCCAGCAGCTACGGTGGGGCCAACGTCCTGACTTTC
CDR3aa: CASSYGGANVLTF

v_gene: TRBV27
abundance: NA
j_gene: TRBJ2-7
d_gene: NA
CDR3nt: TGTGCCAGCAGTTTATCGATTGTTAGCGAGCAGTACTTC
CDR3aa: CASSLSIVSEQYF

v_gene: TRBV1
abundance: NA
j_gene: TRBJ2-1
d_gene: NA
CDR3nt: TGCACCAGCAGCGAGAGCGGGGCCTCCTACAATGAGCAGTTCTTC
CDR3aa: CTSSESGASYNEQFF

v_gene: TRBV6-6
abundance: once
j_gene: TRBJ1-3
d_gene: NA
CDR3nt: TGTGCCAGCAGCTACAGTGGGGGGGATGGAAACACCATATATTTT
CDR3aa: CASSYSGGDGNTIYF

v_gene: TRBV5-6
abundance: NA
j_gene: TRBJ2-2
d_gene: TRBD1
CDR3nt: TGTGCCAGCAGTTGGACAGGACCGAACACCGGGGAGCTGTTTTTT
CDR3aa: CASSWTGPNTGELFF

v_gene: TRBV4-3
abundance: NA
j_gene: TRBJ2-2
d_gene: TRBD2
CDR3nt: TGCGCCAGCAGCCTCGGGCCCGGGACTAGCCCCACCGGGGAGCTGTTTTTT
CDR3aa: CASSLGPGTSPTGELFF

v_gene: TRBV5-1
abundance: NA
j_gene: TRBJ2-2
d_gene: TRBD2
CDR3nt: TGCGCCAGCAGCTTGGCCGGGACTAGCGACACCGGGGAGCTGTTTTTT
CDR3aa: CASSLAGTSDTGELFF

v_gene: TRBV18
abundance: NA
j_gene: TRBJ1-2
d_gene: TRBD1
CDR3nt: TGTGCCAGCTCACCACTCCAGGGGGCCACGGGGGATTTGGGCTACACCTTC
CDR3aa: CASSPLQGATGDLGYTF

v_gene: TRBV7-9
abundance: NA
j_gene: TRBJ2-1
d_gene: TRBD2
CDR3nt: TGTGCCAGCAGCCTCGGCACTAGCGGCTACAATGAGCAGTTCTTC
CDR3aa: CASSLGTSGYNEQFF

v_gene: TRBV5-6
abundance: NA
j_gene: TRBJ2-6
d_gene: TRBD2
CDR3nt: TGTGCCAGCAGATCCCTGGGGGGGACGGGGGCCAACGTCCTGACTTTC
CDR3aa: CASRSLGGTGANVLTF

v_gene: TRBV19
abundance: NA
j_gene: TRBJ2-3
d_gene: TRBD2
CDR3nt: TGTGCCAGTAGTATAGGCAGCGGGAGGTCAGATACGCAGTATTTT
CDR3aa: CASSIGSGRSDTQYF

v_gene: TRBV10-3
abundance: NA
j_gene: TRBJ2-7
d_gene: NA
CDR3nt: TGTGCCATCAGTGAGGGGGCAGGGCAAACCTACGAGCAGTACTTC
CDR3aa: CAISEGAGQTYEQYF

v_gene: TRBV5-8
abundance: NA
j_gene: TRBJ2-1
d_gene: NA
CDR3nt: TGTGCCAGCAGCTTGGTTGAAAGGGGAGGTGAGCAGTTCTTC
CDR3aa: CASSLVERGGEQFF

v_gene: TRBV11-1
abundance: NA
j_gene: TRBJ2-7
d_gene: TRBD1
CDR3nt: TGTGCCAGCAGCTTAGGGACAGGGAGTTCCTACGAGCAGTACTTC
CDR3aa: CASSLGTGSSYEQYF

v_gene: TRBV5-5
abundance: NA
j_gene: TRBJ1-1
d_gene: NA
CDR3nt: TGTGCCAGCAGCTTGGCCGCTGGGGGGACTGAAGCTTTCTTT
CDR3aa: CASSLAAGGTEAFF

v_gene: TRBV29-1
abundance: NA
j_gene: TRBJ2-3
d_gene: TRBD1
CDR3nt: TGCAGCGCTGGGCGGACAGGGGGCACAGATACGCAGTATTTT
CDR3aa: CSAGRTGGTDTQYF

v_gene: TRBV30
abundance: NA
j_gene: TRBJ1-1
d_gene: NA
CDR3nt: TGTGCCTGGAGTGCCGGTCCGAACACTGAAGCTTTCTTT
CDR3aa: CAWSAGPNTEAFF

v_gene: TRBV28
abundance: NA
j_gene: TRBJ1-5
d_gene: NA
CDR3nt: TGTGCCAGCAGTTCCCCGGTCCGCAATCAGCCCCAGCATTTT
CDR3aa: CASSSPVRNQPQHF

v_gene: TRBV28
abundance: NA
j_gene: TRBJ1-1
d_gene: TRBD1
CDR3nt: TGTGCCAGCAGTTTAAGCCGGACAGGGGGCACTGAAGCTTTCTTT
CDR3aa: CASSLSRTGGTEAFF

v_gene: TRBV7-2
abundance: NA
j_gene: TRBJ2-7
d_gene: TRBD2
CDR3nt: TGTGCCAGCAGCTTAGGTACTAGCGGGAGAATCTCCTACGAGCAGTACTTC
CDR3aa: CASSLGTSGRISYEQYF

v_gene: TRBV7-9
abundance: NA
j_gene: TRBJ1-1
d_gene: TRBD1
CDR3nt: TGTGCCAGCAGCACGCCATACCGGGACAGGGGGCGGCACACTGAAGCTTTCTTT
CDR3aa: CASSTPYRDRGRHTEAFF